This T cell receptor beta chain was sequenced for a study of radiotherapy plus CTLA-4 blockade in lung cancer. Findings and limits, study-wide: Among blood TCR repertoires after radiotherapy plus ipilimumab, tumor-derived clones expanded. Early clone dynamics of blood T cells, plus interferon-beta, reportedly predicted response best.

Germline CDR1 reads SGHRS; CDR2 reads YFSETQ. V was pared by 6 bases and J by 6 bases, with 19 bases between. The CDR3 has 14 amino acids. TCRdb's copy holds only in-frame clones and misses some; the assay was immunoSEQ multiplex PCR. The sample carries approximately 46,000 clones, more than 75% recorded once. Comment on this clone: Its target is unknown.

In chemo-refractory metastatic non-small-cell lung cancer, patients got ipilimumab CTLA-4 blockade together with focal radiation. The receptor was derived from a human donor with non-small cell lung cancer whose response to radiotherapy plus ipilimumab could not be evaluated. The material was peripheral blood, obtained from a patient treated with radiotherapy plus ipilimumab. The chain is built from TRBV5-1 and TRBJ2-7; possibly TRBD2 for D (6 bases). This chain's CDR3 is CASNGGRSLGEQYF. In nucleotides, the CDR3 is TGCGCCAGCAATGGAGGGCGGTCCCTTGGCGAGCAGTACTTC. The variable domain in full, with the rest retrieved from reference TRBV5-1 and TRBJ2-7, is KAGVTQTPRYLIKTRGQQVTLSCSPISGHRSVSWYQQTPGQGLQFLFEYFSETQRNKGNFPGRFSGRQFSNSRSEMNVSTLELGDSALYLCASNGGRSLGEQYFGPGTRLTVT.